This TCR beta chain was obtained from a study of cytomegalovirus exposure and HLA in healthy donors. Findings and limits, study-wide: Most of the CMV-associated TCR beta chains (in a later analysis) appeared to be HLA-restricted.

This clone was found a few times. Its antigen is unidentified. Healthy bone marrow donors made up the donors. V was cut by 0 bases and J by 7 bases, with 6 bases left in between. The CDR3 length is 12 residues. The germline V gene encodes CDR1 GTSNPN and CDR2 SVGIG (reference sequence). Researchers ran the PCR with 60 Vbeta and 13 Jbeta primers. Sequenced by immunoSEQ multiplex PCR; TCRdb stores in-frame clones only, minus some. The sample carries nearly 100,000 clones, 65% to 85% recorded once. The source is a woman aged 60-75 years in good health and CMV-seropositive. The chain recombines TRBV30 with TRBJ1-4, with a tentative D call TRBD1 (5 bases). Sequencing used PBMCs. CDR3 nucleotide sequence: TGTGCCTGGAGTGTGGGACTTGAAAAACTGTTTTTT. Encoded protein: CAWSVGLEKLFF.